The TCR beta chain under discussion was sequenced for a study of blood T cell repertoires in COVID-19. Whole-study context: Material from acute and convalescent COVID-19 was sourced from the United States, Italy and Spain. The cDNA or gDNA used as material had been derived from T cells, B-cell-depleted T cells, or PBMCs.

This clone was seen a few times. In the source study's methods: Reference gene primer amplification gave estimated nucleated cell counts. The data were produced by immunoSEQ multiplex PCR, yet TCRdb's version contains in-frame clones alone and is incomplete. V, J and clone size were drawn from that table, and D and trimming were deduced from the DNA. The sample has around 150,000 clones; 70% to 80% are singletons. This CDR3 has 14 amino acids. Germline CDR1 and CDR2: MNHNY and SVGAGI (reference sequence). Trimming took off 6 bases at V and 0 bases at J, with 11 bases between the two ends. The sample was peripheral blood. The receptor comes from a woman of 80 years or more with active or convalescent COVID-19. This sequence joins TRBV6-6 and TRBJ1-2; D ambiguous. CDR3 in amino acids: CASSPPPANYGYTF. CDR3 DNA: TGTGCCAGCAGCCCCCCTCCCGCTAACTATGGCTACACCTTC.